Listed below are T cell receptor beta chains from one sample, sequenced in a study of a mutant IDH1 vaccine in newly diagnosed glioma. Libraries were prepared by immunoSEQ multiplex PCR; TCRdb keeps only in-frame clonotypes and omits some of them. The table has 35,000 to 45,000 clones, about 80% seen once. No antigens are known for them. Sequencing used PBMCs, obtained from a glioma patient whose treatment included an IDH1 peptide vaccine. These receptors all come from a woman between 50 and 59 years old with glioma. Both conserved end residues are part of each CDR3. The order of the fields is J gene, V gene, D gene, clone size, CDR3 protein, CDR3 DNA. The D gene is left open where the match is weak. Clone size, where shown, is once, few, many, or a class for clones that have expanded.

TRBJ2-7	TRBV2	TRBD2	NA	CASSVGLAGTEQYF	TGTGCCAGCAGTGTAGGACTAGCGGGGACTGAGCAGTACTTC
TRBJ1-1	TRBV7-2	NA	NA	CAEGPMNTEAFF	TGTGCCGAGGGCCCTATGAACACTGAAGCTTTCTTT
TRBJ1-2	TRBV6-1	NA	NA	CASSEGGGYTF	TGTGCCAGCAGTGAAGGGGGGGGCTACACCTTC
TRBJ2-2	TRBV5-1	NA	NA	CASSLQGSDTGELFF	TGCGCCAGCAGCTTACAGGGAAGTGACACCGGGGAGCTGTTTTTT
TRBJ1-2	TRBV7-2	NA	NA	CASSIRTERIGYTF	TGTGCCAGCAGCATAAGGACAGAAAGAATCGGCTACACCTTC
TRBJ2-7	TRBV27	TRBD1	NA	CASSDSGTAVGEQYF	TGTGCCAGCAGTGACTCCGGGACAGCGGTCGGAGAGCAGTACTTC
TRBJ2-1	TRBV29-1	NA	NA	CSGTSNPHNEQFF	TGCAGCGGCACCTCTAATCCCCACAATGAGCAGTTCTTC
TRBJ2-3	TRBV29-1	TRBD1	few	CSVEWDRVTDTQYF	TGCAGCGTTGAGTGGGACAGGGTGACAGATACGCAGTATTTT
TRBJ1-5	TRBV10-2	TRBD1	NA	CASSETGGDQSQHF	TGCGCCAGCAGTGAGACAGGGGGAGATCAGTCCCAGCATTTT
TRBJ2-6	TRBV19	NA	NA	CARALSGANVLTF	TGTGCCAGAGCCCTCTCTGGGGCCAACGTCCTGACTTTC
TRBJ2-2	TRBV15	NA	NA	CATSRDSIRSSTGELFF	TGTGCCACCAGCAGAGATAGCATCAGGTCATCCACCGGGGAGCTGTTTTTT
TRBJ1-1	TRBV6-1	NA	NA	CASSDVSRAVNTEAFF	TGTGCCAGCAGTGACGTTTCCCGCGCCGTGAACACTGAAGCTTTCTTT
TRBJ1-2	TRBV19	NA	NA	CASSTQGPYGYTF	TGTGCCAGTAGTACGCAGGGGCCATATGGCTACACCTTC
TRBJ2-5	TRBV11-1	NA	NA	CASSLGDSRIQETQYF	TGTGCCAGCAGCTTAGGAGACAGCCGAATCCAAGAGACCCAGTACTTC
TRBJ2-7	TRBV5-4	NA	NA	CASSLGRQWGDEQYF	TGTGCCAGCAGCTTGGGCCGACAGTGGGGCGACGAGCAGTACTTC
TRBJ1-5	TRBV9	NA	NA	CASSVDGQPQHF	TGTGCCAGCAGCGTAGATGGTCAGCCCCAGCATTTT
TRBJ1-1	TRBV19	NA	NA	CASNGRLRTEAFF	TGTGCCAGTAATGGCAGATTGAGGACTGAAGCTTTCTTT
TRBJ2-7	TRBV4-1	NA	NA	CASSQVLGGEQYF	TGCGCCAGCAGCCAAGTTTTAGGGGGCGAGCAGTACTTC
TRBJ1-2	TRBV6-5	NA	NA	CASSSKDRPTNYGYTF	TGTGCCAGCAGTTCGAAAGACAGGCCAACTAACTATGGCTACACCTTC
TRBJ1-2	TRBV20-1	NA	NA	CSALTNYGYTF	TGCAGTGCTCTGACGAACTATGGCTACACCTTC
TRBJ2-7	TRBV7-8	NA	NA	CASSPQPGQVSYEQYF	TGTGCCAGCAGCCCCCAGCCGGGACAAGTCTCCTACGAGCAGTACTTC
TRBJ1-4	TRBV28	NA	NA	CASSRLDSATNEKLFF	TGTGCCAGCAGTCGCCTTGACAGTGCAACTAATGAAAAACTGTTTTTT